This T cell receptor (beta chain) comes out of a study of sequential checkpoint blockade in melanoma. Stated treatment: randomized to nivolumab then ipilimumab (arm A) or the reverse (arm B). None of the patients previously received DNA-damaging chemotherapy. Live CD3+CD8+ CD19− CD56− cells were sorted from PBMCs. Measured with immunoSEQ multiplex PCR; TCRdb has only the in-frame clones, and not every one. The profile covers under 9,000 clones, with under 80% appearing a single time and 50% taken by the ten largest. About this clone: It differs at one base from a far larger clone, so likely a read error.

This sequence was found in a human patient with melanoma. Some clones in this sample may be carry-over from other donors' samples. The sample consisted of CD8+ T cells sorted from blood (inferred from file names), taken from a patient given nivolumab and ipilimumab in sequence.

Here the CDR3 DNA reads TGTGCCAGCAGCCAACGGTACGGAGGCAGGACTGGAAACACCATATATTTT. Amino acid sequence: CASSQRYGGRTGNTIYF. This chain connects TRBV7-6 to TRBJ1-3; D not resolved. There are 17 residues in the CDR3. The germline V gene encodes CDR1 SGHVS and CDR2 FNYEAQ. V shed 5 bases and J shed 2 bases, with 19 bases lying between them.